This TCR beta chain was recorded in a study of T-cell reconstitution after alpha-beta-depleted transplantation in children. The TCRbeta library was prepared with unique molecular identifiers. Using its own MiXCR run on the PCR reads, TCRdb lists one record per CDR3 protein. The sample lists 490,000 or so distinct CDR3 sequences; around 13% were seen once. V shed 5 bases and J 3 bases; nucleotides not matched to a gene: 5. This CDR3 has 15 residues. From germline, CDR1 is SGHTA and CDR2 FQGTGA. The source was PBMCs from the stem cell graft donor, collected from the stem cell graft. This TCR came from a human donor who donated a stem cell graft to a child with combined immunodeficiency. The chain is built from TRBV7-3 and TRBJ2-7; 12 bases align to TRBD2. CDR3 DNA sequence: TGTGCCAGCAGCGCCGGACTAGCGGGGAGCTACGAGCAGTACTTC. Amino acid sequence: CASSAGLAGSYEQYF.